Sequencing of this T cell receptor beta chain was carried out in a study of siplizumab effects on memory and regulatory T cells. Study-wide points: Whether the proliferating Tregs (from siplizumab cultures) were suppressive was not confirmed.

With respect to this clone: Its antigen remains unknown.

Sequencing used immunoSEQ multiplex PCR; TCRdb keeps in-frame clones, though not all of them. The profile covers some 65,000 clones, with around nine tenths appearing a single time and about 1.5% taken by the ten largest. CDR1 and CDR2 (germline): SGDLS, YYNGEE. The CDR3 length is 14 residues. Trimming took off 0 bases at V and 4 bases at J, with 9 bases between the two ends. This TCR came from a human donor in good health. V and J are TRBV9 and TRBJ2-3; tentatively, D is TRBD1 (6 bases). What was sequenced was Tregs sorted from blood. CDR3 DNA sequence: TGTGCCAGCAGCGTAGGGGGGCGGGCAGATACGCAGTATTTT. This codes for CASSVGGRADTQYF.